These 3 T cell receptor beta chains were all obtained from the same sample, sequenced in a study of T-cell reconstitution after alpha-beta-depleted transplantation in children. Unique molecular identifiers were incorporated when the TCRbeta library was constructed. Each CDR3 protein is one row after TCRdb ran MiXCR on the PCR reads. This table has 500,000 to 600,000 distinct CDR3 sequences, around 27% appearing once. The source was PBMCs, collected before TCRalphabeta/CD19-depleted stem cell transplant. The receptors come from a boy in the first two years of life with Wiskott-Aldrich syndrome, due to receive a stem cell transplant.

This chain uses TRBV30 with TRBJ2-7; D is uncertain. The CDR3 length is 14 residues. CDR1 and CDR2 (germline): GTSNPN, SVGIG (reference sequence). V was shortened by 1 base and J by 0 bases, with 10 bases between the two germline ends. CDR3 bases: TGTGCCTGGAGTGGCGTCCCTCGCTCCTACGAGCAGTACTTC. Its protein product is CAWSGVPRSYEQYF.

This clonotype was counted between two and nine times. V is TRBV5-1 and J is TRBJ1-4; D gene unclear. Germline V gene sequence: CDR1 SGHRS, CDR2 YFSETQ. This CDR3 comprises 14 residues. The ends were cut back, 4 bases at V and 2 bases at J, with 9 bases in the middle. The CDR3 DNA reads TGCGCCAGCAGCCTCGGTCGGACTAATGAAAAACTGTTTTTT. This codes for CASSLGRTNEKLFF.

This clonotype was seen only a few times. V gene TRBV6-2 or TRBV6-3 combines with J gene TRBJ1-3; 8 bases match TRBD1. There are 13 residues in the CDR3. Germline V CDR1 and CDR2: MNHEY, SVGEGT. V lost 6 bases, J lost 5 bases, and 3 bases stayed unmatched. As DNA, the CDR3 is TGTGCCAGCAGGCCAGGGGGCCGAAACACCATATATTTT. This sequence encodes CASRPGGRNTIYF.